Listed below are T cell receptor beta chains from one sample, sequenced in a study of T-cell memory formation after mild COVID-19. Using its own MiXCR run on the 5' RACE reads, TCRdb lists one record per CDR3 protein. The repertoire holds 140,000 to 150,000 distinct CDR3 sequences, with about 19% as singletons. The specimen was PBMCs or a T cell subset sorted from them (not recorded which). These TCRs come from an adult woman who had mild COVID-19 (a few samples of this study predate the infection). Cell type and time point are not known. CDR3s include the opening cysteine and the closing phenylalanine or tryptophan. D genes are given only for firm matches. A clone size is listed for some rows: how often the clone was seen (once, few, many), or a class if it is expanded.

>TRBV5-1|-|TRBJ2-7|-
CASSWRDSSYEQYF
TGCGCCAGCAGCTGGAGGGACAGTAGCTACGAGCAGTACTTC
>TRBV12-3/TRBV12-4|-|TRBJ1-4|TRBD1
CASIPPRGTETNEKLFF
TGTGCCAGCATCCCTCCTCGAGGGACAGAAACTAATGAAAAACTGTTTTTT
>TRBV5-1|-|TRBJ1-2|-
CASSLEGAYGYTF
TGCGCCAGCAGCTTAGAGGGCGCCTATGGCTACACCTTC
>TRBV3-1|few|TRBJ2-2|-
CASSQGYGNTGELFF
TGTGCCAGCAGCCAAGGCTATGGCAACACCGGGGAGCTGTTTTTT
>TRBV11-2|-|TRBJ2-5|TRBD2
CASSFLAGARETQYF
TGTGCCAGCAGCTTCCTAGCGGGAGCCCGGGAGACCCAGTACTTC
>TRBV10-3|once|TRBJ2-5|-
CAISDQGGRETQYF
TGTGCCATCAGCGATCAGGGGGGGAGAGAGACCCAGTACTTC
>TRBV20-1|-|TRBJ2-1|TRBD2
CSARVGTSLGHEQFF
TGCAGTGCTAGGGTCGGGACTAGCCTCGGCCATGAGCAGTTCTTC
>TRBV27|few|TRBJ2-2|-
CASMLFGGNTGELFF
TGTGCCAGCATGCTATTCGGGGGGAACACCGGGGAGCTGTTTTTT
>TRBV20-1|few|TRBJ2-7|-
CSVSDKYEQYF
TGCAGTGTCTCGGACAAGTACGAGCAGTACTTC
>TRBV12-3/TRBV12-4|-|TRBJ2-3|TRBD2
CASTPSGGDTQYF
TGTGCCAGCACCCCTAGCGGGGGAGATACGCAGTATTTT
>TRBV7-2|-|TRBJ2-3|TRBD2
CASSRRGGSTDTQYF
TGTGCCAGCAGCCGCCGGGGGGGGAGTACAGATACGCAGTATTTT
>TRBV7-2|once|TRBJ2-3|-
CASSFSPEVDTQYF
TGTGCCAGCAGCTTCAGTCCGGAGGTAGATACGCAGTATTTT
>TRBV3-1|-|TRBJ1-1|-
CASSPTQTGLNTEAFF
TGTGCCAGCAGCCCGACCCAGACAGGCCTGAACACTGAAGCTTTCTTT
>TRBV5-1|-|TRBJ2-1|-
CASSENWYNEQFF
TGCGCCAGCAGCGAGAACTGGTACAATGAGCAGTTCTTC
>TRBV27|few|TRBJ2-7|-
CASSQRVSYEQYF
TGTGCCAGCAGTCAAAGGGTCTCCTACGAGCAGTACTTC
>TRBV6-2/TRBV6-3|-|TRBJ1-1|TRBD1
CASRTIRGQGYSTEAFF
TGTGCCAGCCGTACTATCCGCGGACAGGGTTATAGCACTGAAGCTTTCTTT
>TRBV20-1|many|TRBJ2-7|-
CSNIRASSYEQYF
TGCAGTAATATAAGGGCTAGCTCCTACGAGCAGTACTTC
>TRBV9|-|TRBJ2-3|-
CASGSHGGLPGDTQYF
TGTGCCAGCGGTTCCCATGGGGGCCTACCGGGGGATACGCAGTATTTT
>TRBV12-3/TRBV12-4|-|TRBJ2-5|TRBD1
CASSSGGAGETQCF
TGTGCCAGCAGTTCAGGGGGCGCCGGGGAGACCCAGTGCTTC
>TRBV7-9|-|TRBJ2-4|-
CASGTAKNIQYF
TGTGCCAGCGGAACAGCCAAAAACATTCAGTACTTC
>TRBV6-5|-|TRBJ1-2|TRBD1
CASRDTGTGGGGYTF
TGTGCCAGCAGAGACACCGGGACAGGGGGCGGTGGCTACACCTTC
>TRBV5-1|-|TRBJ2-3|TRBD2
CASSLAGAGRTDTQYF
TGCGCCAGCAGCTTGGCCGGAGCGGGGAGGACAGATACGCAGTATTTT
>TRBV20-1|-|TRBJ1-5|-
CSARVSPGYSNQPQHF
TGCAGTGCTAGAGTATCTCCCGGATATAGCAATCAGCCCCAGCATTTT
>TRBV4-1|few|TRBJ1-1|-
CASSRGPGNTEAFF
TGCGCCAGCAGCCGCGGCCCTGGGAACACTGAAGCTTTCTTT
>TRBV7-2|few|TRBJ1-1|-
CASSHRVTEAFF
TGTGCCAGCAGTCACAGGGTCACTGAAGCTTTCTTT
>TRBV5-5|-|TRBJ2-3|-
CASSYAGDTDTQYF
TGTGCCAGCAGCTATGCAGGGGACACAGATACGCAGTATTTT
>TRBV12-3/TRBV12-4|-|TRBJ2-1|-
CASTPPEAAYNEQFF
TGTGCCAGCACCCCGCCAGAGGCGGCCTACAATGAGCAGTTCTTC
>TRBV7-3|once|TRBJ2-5|TRBD2
CASSQSGGTGETQYF
TGTGCCAGCAGTCAATCGGGGGGGACGGGAGAGACCCAGTACTTC
>TRBV2|few|TRBJ2-1|-
CASTLGLARFSYNEQFF
TGTGCCAGCACCCTGGGGCTAGCGAGGTTCTCCTACAATGAGCAGTTCTTC
>TRBV20-1|-|TRBJ2-5|TRBD2
CSASGLVQETQYF
TGCAGTGCCTCGGGACTAGTTCAAGAGACCCAGTACTTC
>TRBV7-3|few|TRBJ2-2|TRBD2
CASSLRGLAGAASTGELFF
TGTGCCAGCAGCTTAAGGGGACTAGCGGGAGCCGCGAGCACCGGGGAGCTGTTTTTT
>TRBV5-5|-|TRBJ2-1|TRBD2
CASSLGALAGVNEQFF
TGTGCCAGCAGCCTCGGGGCTCTAGCGGGAGTCAATGAGCAGTTCTTC
>TRBV11-2|-|TRBJ2-2|-
CASSPIRDSTGRRTGELFF
TGTGCCAGCAGCCCGATTAGGGACTCTACCGGGAGAAGAACCGGGGAGCTGTTTTTT
>TRBV10-3|few|TRBJ2-1|TRBD2
CAISGSGLAVTYNEQFF
TGTGCCATCAGTGGATCGGGACTAGCCGTAACCTACAATGAGCAGTTCTTC
>TRBV11-3|-|TRBJ2-5|-
CASSPVTGWETQYF
TGTGCCAGCAGCCCCGTTACAGGGTGGGAGACCCAGTACTTC
>TRBV6-2/TRBV6-3|-|TRBJ1-2|-
CASSGGGSYGYTF
TGTGCCAGCAGCGGAGGTGGGAGCTATGGCTACACCTTC
>TRBV29-1|-|TRBJ1-5|TRBD1
CSVGQGGSNQPQHF
TGCAGCGTTGGACAGGGGGGGAGCAATCAGCCCCAGCATTTT
>TRBV7-8|-|TRBJ1-2|-
CASSLEPLDSLYTF
TGTGCCAGCAGCTTAGAACCACTAGATTCCCTTTACACCTTC
>TRBV5-1|few|TRBJ1-2|-
CASSGNRNYGYTF
TGCGCCAGCAGCGGGAACAGAAACTATGGCTACACCTTC
>TRBV20-1|-|TRBJ2-7|-
CSASGAFYEQYF
TGCAGTGCTAGTGGGGCCTTCTACGAGCAGTACTTC
>TRBV6-5|-|TRBJ1-2|-
CASKAAQGYGYTF
TGTGCCAGCAAGGCGGCCCAAGGCTATGGCTACACCTTC
>TRBV4-2|few|TRBJ1-5|TRBD1
CASSQGPGTGYQPQHF
TGTGCCAGCAGCCAAGGTCCCGGGACAGGTTATCAGCCCCAGCATTTT
>TRBV7-2|many|TRBJ2-7|TRBD1
CASSFHTGTGRNEQYF
TGTGCCAGCAGCTTCCACACCGGGACAGGGCGCAACGAGCAGTACTTC
>TRBV20-1|few|TRBJ2-5|-
CSARVSSYYQETQYF
TGCAGTGCTAGAGTGTCTAGCTATTACCAAGAGACCCAGTACTTC